This paragraph reports one T cell receptor (beta chain). The PCR ran on 60 Vbeta and 13 Jbeta primers. Produced via immunoSEQ multiplex PCR; TCRdb's table is partial and in-frame only. The sample records roughly 90,000 clones, 80% being singletons. The sample originates from a study of cytomegalovirus exposure and HLA in healthy donors. Study as a whole: The study placed 70% to 90% of its 350 to 450 genotyped donors in the Caucasian-associated ancestry cluster.

Sample: PBMCs. This clonotype was sampled from a man between 18 and 35 years old in good health and CMV-seronegative.

DNA of the CDR3: TGTGCCAGCAGCGTAGACTCGGGACAGGGTTTCTGGGAGCAGTTCTTC. This translates into CASSVDSGQGFWEQFF. The chain joins TRBV9 to TRBJ2-1, with 9 positions matching TRBD1. V was clipped by 0 bases and J by 10 bases; unmatched bases: 11. Germline V gene lookup returns CDR1 SGDLS and CDR2 YYNGEE. This CDR3 comprises 16 residues.